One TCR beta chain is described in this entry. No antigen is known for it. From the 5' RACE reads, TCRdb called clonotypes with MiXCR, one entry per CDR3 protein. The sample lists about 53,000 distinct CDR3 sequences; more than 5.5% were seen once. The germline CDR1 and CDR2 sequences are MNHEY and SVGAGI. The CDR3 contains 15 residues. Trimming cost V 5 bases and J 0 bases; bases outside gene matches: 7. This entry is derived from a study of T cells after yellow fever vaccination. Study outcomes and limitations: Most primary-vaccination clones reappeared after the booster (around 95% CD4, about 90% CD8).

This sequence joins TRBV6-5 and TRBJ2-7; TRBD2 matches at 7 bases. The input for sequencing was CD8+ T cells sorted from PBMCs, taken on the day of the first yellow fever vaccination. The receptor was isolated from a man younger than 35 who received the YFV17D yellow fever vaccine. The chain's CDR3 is CASSLTGTISYEQYF. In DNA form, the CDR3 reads TGTGCCAGCAGTCTTACCGGGACTATCTCCTACGAGCAGTACTTC.